These 9 T cell receptor beta chains originate from one sample sequenced in a study of T-cell reconstitution after alpha-beta-depleted transplantation in children. This sample's TCRbeta library carried unique molecular identifier barcodes. MiXCR, run by TCRdb on the PCR reads, gives a single entry per CDR3 protein. The sample yields about 210,000 distinct CDR3 sequences, approximately 15% seen once. This material consisted of PBMCs, mostly from graft donor cells, taken 360 days after TCRalphabeta/CD19-depleted stem cell transplant. These receptors were obtained from a male patient aged 2 to 9 who had a stem cell transplant for acute lymphoblastic leukemia, so the T cells may come from the graft donor.

The table lists this clonotype with many counts. V gene TRBV29-1 combines with J gene TRBJ2-1, with 13 bases lining up with TRBD2. The germline CDR1 and CDR2 sequences are SQVTM and ANQGSEA. J lost 12 bases, V lost 7 bases, and 6 bases had no gene match. The CDR3 length is 12 residues. The CDR3 DNA is TGCAGCGGGGCTACTAGCGGGGGGGCGCAGTTCTTC. Protein: CSGATSGGAQFF.

The V gene is TRBV20-1, the J gene TRBJ1-4; D remains ambiguous. Trimming took off 7 bases at V and 3 bases at J, with 9 bases between the two ends. Per germline, CDR1 DFQATT and CDR2 SNEGSKA (reference sequence). This CDR3 has 12 residues. CDR3 nucleotide sequence: TGCAGTGGAGGGAGTCCTAATGAAAAACTGTTTTTT. Amino acids: CSGGSPNEKLFF.

The chain employs TRBV9 and TRBJ2-1; D uncertain. Germline loops: CDR1 SGDLS, CDR2 YYNGEE. V was clipped by 3 bases and J by 2 bases, with 15 bases between them. This CDR3 contains 16 residues. CDR3 loop: CASSANVSPTYNEQFF. CDR3 sequence (DNA): TGTGCCAGCAGCGCGAACGTTTCCCCCACCTACAATGAGCAGTTCTTC.

The chain couples TRBV29-1 to TRBJ2-1; TRBD1 matches at 9 bases. This CDR3 spans 17 amino acids. V dropped 1 base and J dropped 7; count of bases not matched to a gene: 14. CDR1 is SQVTM and CDR2 is ANQGSEA in the germline V gene. The CDR3 protein is CSVEVWGGDRVKNEQFF. CDR3 sequence (DNA): TGCAGCGTTGAAGTATGGGGTGGGGACAGGGTTAAAAATGAGCAGTTCTTC.

Many counts were recorded for this clonotype. The gene calls are TRBV3-1 and TRBJ2-2; D is possibly TRBD2 (6 bases). Germline V lookup: CDR1 LGHDT, CDR2 YNNKEL (reference sequence). The germline V and J ends were trimmed by 5 bases and 5 bases, with 18 bases remaining between them. The CDR3 spans 16 residues. CDR3 sequence (DNA): TGTGCCAGCAGCTTCGGGGTAGCGGAGAGGACCGGGGAGCTGTTTTTT. Encoded protein: CASSFGVAERTGELFF.

This clonotype has only a few counts. This rearrangement joins TRBV28 to TRBJ2-2, with TRBD2 as a possible D gene (6 bases). The V gene's germline CDR1 is MDHEN and CDR2 SYDVKM. Trimming stripped 8 bases from V and 4 bases from J, with 11 bases between. The CDR3 covers 13 residues. The CDR3 coding sequence is TGTGCCAGCTCTCTAGCGTTCACCGGGGAGCTGTTTTTT. This sequence encodes CASSLAFTGELFF. The full variable domain, rest sourced from reference TRBV28 and TRBJ2-2, is DVKVTQSSRYLVKRTGEKVFLECVQDMDHENMFWYRQDPGLGLRLIYFSYDVKMKEKGDIPEGYSVSREKKERFSLILESASTNQTSMYLCASSLAFTGELFFGEGSRLTVL.

The rearrangement links TRBV3-1 to TRBJ2-7, with TRBD1 matching 10 bases. V lost 3 bases and J lost 5; bases outside the gene matches: 13. The CDR3 is 17 amino acids. Germline lookup yields CDR1 LGHDT and CDR2 YNNKEL (reference sequence). CDR3 sequence (DNA): TGTGCCAGCAGCCAGATAGGGACAGGGGCCACTCGGGACGAGCAGTACTTC. It yields the protein CASSQIGTGATRDEQYF.

This sequence joins TRBV20-1 and TRBJ1-1; no firm D call. There are 14 residues in the CDR3. Trimming shortened V by 3 bases and J by 4 bases, and 15 bases separated the two germline ends. Germline V gene sequence: CDR1 DFQATT, CDR2 SNEGSKA (reference sequence). Written as DNA, the CDR3 is TGCAGTGCTAGTCTCGCAGAAGGAGCCACTGAAGCTTTCTTT. Translated, it gives CSASLAEGATEAFF.

The chain couples TRBV5-1 to TRBJ2-2; possible D gene TRBD1, 6 bases. V lost 4 bases, J lost 6 bases, and 10 bases lay in between. The CDR3 length is 13 residues. Germline loops: CDR1 SGHRS, CDR2 YFSETQ. For the CDR3, the DNA is TGCGCCAGCAGCCACGGACAGTCCGGGGAGCTGTTTTTT. This encodes CASSHGQSGELFF.